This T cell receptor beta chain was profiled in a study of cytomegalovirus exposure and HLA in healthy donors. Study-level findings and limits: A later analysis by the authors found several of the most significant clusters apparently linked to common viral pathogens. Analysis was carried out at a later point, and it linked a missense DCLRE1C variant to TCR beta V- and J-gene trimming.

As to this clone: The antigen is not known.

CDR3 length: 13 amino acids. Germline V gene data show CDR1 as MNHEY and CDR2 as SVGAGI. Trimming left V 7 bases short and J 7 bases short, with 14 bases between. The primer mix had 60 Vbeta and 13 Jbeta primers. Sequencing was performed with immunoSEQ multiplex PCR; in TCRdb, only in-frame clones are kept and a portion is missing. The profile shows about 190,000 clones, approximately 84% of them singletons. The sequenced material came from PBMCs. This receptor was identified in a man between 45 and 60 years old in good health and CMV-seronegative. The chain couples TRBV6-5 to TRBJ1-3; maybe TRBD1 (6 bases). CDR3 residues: CASTPGEGNTIYF. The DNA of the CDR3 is TGTGCCAGCACACCAGGGGAAGGGAACACCATATATTTT.